The 11 T cell receptor beta chains reported below all come from one sample, sequenced in a study of shared T cell receptors in the human thymus. Generated by immunoSEQ multiplex PCR, the TCRdb table keeps only in-frame clones and is missing some. There are 700,000 or so clones in the sample; approximately 83% occur only once, and 0.0095% to 0.011% lies in the top ten. The same specimen was also included in a second study, on human thymus T cells.

Sequenced input: thymocytes. The receptors come from a girl under three years old with a congenital heart defect.

V gene TRBV28 combines with J gene TRBJ2-7, with TRBD1 as a possible D gene (7 bases). This CDR3 comprises 17 residues. CDR1 MDHEN and CDR2 SYDVKM come from the germline V gene. The ends were cut back, 2 bases at V and 5 bases at J, with 22 bases in the middle. The CDR3 DNA is TGTGCCAGCAGTTTACCCCGTGGAGGGGGCAGCCTTAACGAGCAGTACTTC. Its protein product is CASSLPRGGGSLNEQYF.

The chain links TRBV7-9 to TRBJ1-6; 9 nucleotides align to TRBD1. J was trimmed by 5 bases and V by 3 bases; bases with no gene match: 8. This CDR3 has 17 residues. Germline V CDR1 and CDR2: SEHNR, FQNEAQ (reference sequence). CDR3 sequence reads: CASSFPQGAPNNSPLHF. DNA for the CDR3: TGTGCCAGCAGCTTCCCACAGGGGGCCCCAAATAATTCACCCCTCCACTTT.

About this clone: At one end the junction does not follow the germline gene, possibly because of a read error. This chain joins TRBV7-8 and TRBJ1-5; 12 bases line up with TRBD1. The CDR3 consists of 15 residues. Germline V gene data show CDR1 as SGHVS and CDR2 as FQNEAQ. Here the CDR3 reads CASSLGGQGAQSQHF. CDR3 nucleotide sequence: TGTGCCAGCAGCCTAGGGGGACAGGGGGCTCAGTCCCAGCATTTT.

The chain has TRBV4-3 and TRBJ2-3; TRBD2 aligns across 8 bases. This CDR3 is 16 amino acids long. Germline loops: CDR1 LGHNA, CDR2 YSLEER. J was trimmed by 5 bases and V by 4 bases; bases with no gene match: 11. As DNA, the CDR3 is TGCGCCAGCAGCCGCGTTGCGGGGGGTTGGCAAGATACGCAGTATTTT. As protein: CASSRVAGGWQDTQYF.

The rearrangement links TRBV27 to TRBJ2-1; 8 bases match TRBD1. The CDR3 is 24 residues long. Germline V gene data show CDR1 as MNHEY and CDR2 as SMNVEV (reference sequence). The trim removed 4 bases at V and 0 bases at J, leaving 29 bases unmatched. CDR3 region: CASSSLRGRLVRNIAQSSYNEQFF. The CDR3 DNA sequence: TGTGCCAGCAGTTCTCTCAGGGGGCGTTTGGTCAGGAATATCGCTCAAAGCTCCTACAATGAGCAGTTCTTC.

The chain recombines TRBV4-3 with TRBJ1-3; D is ambiguous. V lost 4 bases to trimming and J lost 8 bases, with 12 bases between them. The CDR3 loop spans 13 amino acids. CDR1 and CDR2 from the germline V gene are LGHNA and YSLEER. CDR3 DNA sequence: TGCGCCAGCAGCCCGAATATCCGGGACACCATATATTTT. It codes for CASSPNIRDTIYF.

This sequence joins TRBV6-1 and TRBJ1-2; D possibly corresponds to TRBD1 (6 bases). Looked up from germline, CDR1 is MNHNS and CDR2 is SASEGT. V lost 5 bases and J 3 bases, leaving 13 bases between the germline ends. The CDR3 loop spans 14 amino acids. The CDR3: CASSILQGHYGYTF. The CDR3 nucleotides are TGTGCCAGCAGTATACTACAGGGCCACTATGGCTACACCTTC.

The J gene is TRBJ1-2, the V gene TRBV7-8; D not certain. The CDR3 is 16 amino acids. V shed 3 bases and J shed 4 bases, with 18 bases lying between them. Germline V CDR1 and CDR2: SGHVS, FQNEAQ. This chain's CDR3 is CASSLERKGGRYGYTF. The CDR3 DNA reads TGTGCCAGCAGCTTGGAGAGAAAGGGAGGCCGCTATGGCTACACCTTC.

This rearrangement joins TRBV12-5 to TRBJ2-1, with D unclear. V lost 1 base and J 6 bases, leaving 10 bases between the germline ends. Germline loops: CDR1 LGHNT, CDR2 FRNRAP. The CDR3 consists of 14 residues. The CDR3, as DNA: TGTGCTAGTGGTTTGGCCGACTGGTCCAATGAGCAGTTCTTC. It specifies CASGLADWSNEQFF.

This clone was observed a handful of times. J is TRBJ2-1 and V is TRBV30; TRBD1 aligns across 9 bases. The germline gives CDR1 GTSNPN, CDR2 SVGIG (reference sequence). There are 12 residues in the CDR3. The V and J ends lost 5 bases and 6 bases, in that order; junction bases with no gene match: 2. Written as DNA, the CDR3 is TGTGCCTGGGCGACAGGGGGCAATGAGCAGTTCTTC. Translation gives CAWATGGNEQFF.

The rearrangement links TRBV5-4 to TRBJ2-1, with 7 bases fitting TRBD1. V was clipped by 0 bases and J by 6 bases; unmatched bases: 9. Germline assignment: CDR1 SGHNT and CDR2 YYREEE (reference sequence). CDR3 length: 16 amino acids. The CDR3 DNA reads as TGTGCCAGCAGCTTGGGCCGGACAGGAGTGTTCAATGAGCAGTTCTTC. Translated, it gives CASSLGRTGVFNEQFF.